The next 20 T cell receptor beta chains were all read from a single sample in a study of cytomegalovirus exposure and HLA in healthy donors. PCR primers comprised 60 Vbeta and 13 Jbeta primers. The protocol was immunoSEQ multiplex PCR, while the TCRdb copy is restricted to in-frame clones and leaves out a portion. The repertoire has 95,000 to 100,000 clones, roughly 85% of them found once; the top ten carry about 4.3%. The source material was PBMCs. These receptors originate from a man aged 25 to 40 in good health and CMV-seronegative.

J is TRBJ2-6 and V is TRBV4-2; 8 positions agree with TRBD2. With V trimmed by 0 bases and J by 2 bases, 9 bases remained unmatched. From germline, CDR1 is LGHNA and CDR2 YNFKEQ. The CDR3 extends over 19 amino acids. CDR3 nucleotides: TGTGCCAGCAGCCAAGATAGCCATACTAGCGGAGCTGGGGCCAACGTCCTGACTTTC. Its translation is CASSQDSHTSGAGANVLTF.

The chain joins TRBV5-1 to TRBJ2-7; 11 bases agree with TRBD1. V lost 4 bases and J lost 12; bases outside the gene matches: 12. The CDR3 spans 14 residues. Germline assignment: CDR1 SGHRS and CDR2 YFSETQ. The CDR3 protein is CASSRTGTGGTRYF. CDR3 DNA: TGCGCCAGCAGCCGTACCGGGACAGGGGGTACAAGGTACTTC.

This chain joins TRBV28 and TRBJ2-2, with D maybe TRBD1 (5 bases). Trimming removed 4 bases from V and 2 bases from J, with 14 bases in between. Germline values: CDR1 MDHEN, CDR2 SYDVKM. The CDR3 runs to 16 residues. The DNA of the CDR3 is TGTGCCAGCAGTTGGAACCGACAGAGTAACACCGGGGAGCTGTTTTTT. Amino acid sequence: CASSWNRQSNTGELFF. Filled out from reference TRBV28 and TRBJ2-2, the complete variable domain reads DVKVTQSSRYLVKRTGEKVFLECVQDMDHENMFWYRQDPGLGLRLIYFSYDVKMKEKGDIPEGYSVSREKKERFSLILESASTNQTSMYLCASSWNRQSNTGELFFGEGSRLTVL.

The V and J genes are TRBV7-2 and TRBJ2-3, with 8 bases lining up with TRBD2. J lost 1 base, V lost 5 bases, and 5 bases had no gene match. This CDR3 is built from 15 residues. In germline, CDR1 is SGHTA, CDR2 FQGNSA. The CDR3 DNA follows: TGTGCCAGCAGCCATAGCGGGAAGGGCACAGATACGCAGTATTTT. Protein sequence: CASSHSGKGTDTQYF. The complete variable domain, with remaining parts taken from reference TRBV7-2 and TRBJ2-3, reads GAGVSQSPSNKVTEKGKDVELRCDPISGHTALYWYRQSLGQGLEFLIYFQGNSAPDKSGLPSDRFSAERTGGSVSTLTIQRTQQEDSAVYLCASSHSGKGTDTQYFGPGTRLTVL.

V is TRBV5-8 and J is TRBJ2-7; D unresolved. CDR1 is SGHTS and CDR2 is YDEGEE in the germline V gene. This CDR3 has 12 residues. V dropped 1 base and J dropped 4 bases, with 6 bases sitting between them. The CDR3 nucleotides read TGTGCCAGCAGCTTGACTCGGTACGAGCAGTACTTC. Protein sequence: CASSLTRYEQYF.

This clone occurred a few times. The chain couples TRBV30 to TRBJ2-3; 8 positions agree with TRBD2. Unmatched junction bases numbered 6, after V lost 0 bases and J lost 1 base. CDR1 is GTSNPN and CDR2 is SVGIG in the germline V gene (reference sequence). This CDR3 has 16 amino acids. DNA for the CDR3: TGTGCCTGGAGTGTAGAGCGGCGGGGGGGCACAGATACGCAGTATTTT. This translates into CAWSVERRGGTDTQYF.

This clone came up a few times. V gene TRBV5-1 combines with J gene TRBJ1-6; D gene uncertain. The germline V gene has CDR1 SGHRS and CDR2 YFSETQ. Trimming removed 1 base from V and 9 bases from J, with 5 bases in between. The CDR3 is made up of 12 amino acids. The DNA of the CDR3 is TGCGCCAGCAGCTTGAGCGGTTCACCCCTCCACTTT. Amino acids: CASSLSGSPLHF.

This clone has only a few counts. CDR3 sequence reads: CASSLGEGSGTEAFF. CDR3 coding DNA: TGCGCCAGCAGCTTGGGGGAGGGTTCGGGCACTGAAGCTTTCTTT. The chain combines TRBV5-1 with TRBJ1-1, with no clear D. The germline CDR1 and CDR2 sequences are SGHRS and YFSETQ. This CDR3 comprises 15 residues. V shed 0 bases and J shed 4 bases, with 13 bases lying between them.

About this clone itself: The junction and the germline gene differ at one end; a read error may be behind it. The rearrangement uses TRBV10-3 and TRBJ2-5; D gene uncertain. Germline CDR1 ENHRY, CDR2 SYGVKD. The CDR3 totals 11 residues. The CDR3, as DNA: TGTGCCACCAGTGATAGAGACCAGAGGAACTTC. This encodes CATSDRDQRNF.

CDR3 in DNA: TGTGCCTTCGTAGCGGGAAGGGATGAGCAGTTCTTC. This translates into CAFVAGRDEQFF. The rearrangement joins TRBV30 to TRBJ2-1, with 8 bases fitting TRBD2. Trimming took 7 bases from V and 8 from J; bases not matched to a gene: 7. CDR1 and CDR2 from the germline V gene are GTSNPN and SVGIG (reference sequence). The CDR3 covers 12 residues. Filled out from reference TRBV30 and TRBJ2-1, the complete variable domain reads SQTIHQWPATLVQPVGSPLSLECTVEGTSNPNLYWYRQAAGRGLQLLFYSVGIGQISSEVPQNLSASRPQDRQFILSSKKLLLSDSGFYLCAFVAGRDEQFFGPGTRLTVL.

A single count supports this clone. CDR3 region: CAITRGGYNEQFF. Here the CDR3 DNA reads TGTGCCATCACAAGGGGTGGGTACAATGAGCAGTTCTTC. The chain uses TRBV10-3 and TRBJ2-1, with TRBD1 as a possible D gene (5 bases). Germline values: CDR1 ENHRY, CDR2 SYGVKD. The CDR3 has 13 amino acids. Trimming removed 7 bases at V and 4 bases at J, with 11 bases between.

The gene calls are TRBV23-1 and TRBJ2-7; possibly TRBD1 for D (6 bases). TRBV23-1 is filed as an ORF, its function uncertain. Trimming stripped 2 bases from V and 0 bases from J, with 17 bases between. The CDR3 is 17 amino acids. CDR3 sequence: CASSQSANRAFSYEQYF. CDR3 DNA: TGCGCCAGCAGTCAAAGTGCCAACAGGGCTTTCTCCTACGAGCAGTACTTC.

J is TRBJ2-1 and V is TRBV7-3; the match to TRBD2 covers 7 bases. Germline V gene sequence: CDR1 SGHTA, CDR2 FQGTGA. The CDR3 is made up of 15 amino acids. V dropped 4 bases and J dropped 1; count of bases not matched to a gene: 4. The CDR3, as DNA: TGTGCCAGCAGCTCGCTAGCGGTGTCCTACAATGAGCAGTTCTTC. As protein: CASSSLAVSYNEQFF.

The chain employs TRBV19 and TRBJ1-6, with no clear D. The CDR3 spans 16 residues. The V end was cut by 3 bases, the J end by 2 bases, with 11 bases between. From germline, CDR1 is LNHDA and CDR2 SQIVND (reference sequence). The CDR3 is CASSMRRGTYNSPLHF. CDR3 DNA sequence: TGTGCCAGTAGTATGAGGCGGGGAACCTATAATTCACCCCTCCACTTT.

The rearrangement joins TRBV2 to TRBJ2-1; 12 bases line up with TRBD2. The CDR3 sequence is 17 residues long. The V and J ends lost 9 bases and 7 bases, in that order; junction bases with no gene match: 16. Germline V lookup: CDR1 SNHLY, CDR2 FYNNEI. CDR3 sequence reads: CASTSGGPMEPRNEQFF. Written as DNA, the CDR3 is TGTGCCAGTACTAGCGGGGGGCCTATGGAGCCCCGGAATGAGCAGTTCTTC.

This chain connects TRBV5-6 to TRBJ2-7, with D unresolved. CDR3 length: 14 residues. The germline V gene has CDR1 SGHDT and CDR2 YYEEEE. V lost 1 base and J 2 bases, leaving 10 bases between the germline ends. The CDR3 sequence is CASSLTPITYEQYF. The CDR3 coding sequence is TGTGCCAGCAGCTTGACCCCTATCACCTACGAGCAGTACTTC.

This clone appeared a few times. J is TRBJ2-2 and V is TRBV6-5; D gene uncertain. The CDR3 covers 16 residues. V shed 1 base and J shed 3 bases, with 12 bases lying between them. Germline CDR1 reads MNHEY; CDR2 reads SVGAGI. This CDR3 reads CASSYFRSEHTGELFF. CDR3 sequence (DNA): TGTGCCAGCAGTTACTTCCGGAGCGAACACACCGGGGAGCTGTTTTTT.

The DNA of the CDR3 is TGTGCCACCAGCAGAGATAGTACGATTCGCTATGGCTACACCTTC. It translates to CATSRDSTIRYGYTF. The chain combines TRBV15 with TRBJ1-2; no clear D gene. Germline V gene sequence: CDR1 LNHNV, CDR2 YYDKDF (reference sequence). V was shortened by 0 bases and J by 4 bases, with 12 bases between the two germline ends. CDR3 length equals 15 residues.

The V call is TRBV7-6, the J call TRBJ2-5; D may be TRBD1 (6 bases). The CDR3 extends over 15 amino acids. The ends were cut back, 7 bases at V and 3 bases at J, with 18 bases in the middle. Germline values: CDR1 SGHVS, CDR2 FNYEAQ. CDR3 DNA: TGTGCCAGCACCCCACCGGCGGCAGGGGAAGAGACCCAGTACTTC. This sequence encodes CASTPPAAGEETQYF.

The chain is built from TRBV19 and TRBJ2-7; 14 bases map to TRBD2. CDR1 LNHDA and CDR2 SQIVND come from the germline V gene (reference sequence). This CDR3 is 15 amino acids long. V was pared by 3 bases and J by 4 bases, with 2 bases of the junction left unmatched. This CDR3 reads CASSIGTSGSYEQYF. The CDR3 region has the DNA TGTGCCAGTAGTATCGGGACTAGCGGGAGTTACGAGCAGTACTTC.